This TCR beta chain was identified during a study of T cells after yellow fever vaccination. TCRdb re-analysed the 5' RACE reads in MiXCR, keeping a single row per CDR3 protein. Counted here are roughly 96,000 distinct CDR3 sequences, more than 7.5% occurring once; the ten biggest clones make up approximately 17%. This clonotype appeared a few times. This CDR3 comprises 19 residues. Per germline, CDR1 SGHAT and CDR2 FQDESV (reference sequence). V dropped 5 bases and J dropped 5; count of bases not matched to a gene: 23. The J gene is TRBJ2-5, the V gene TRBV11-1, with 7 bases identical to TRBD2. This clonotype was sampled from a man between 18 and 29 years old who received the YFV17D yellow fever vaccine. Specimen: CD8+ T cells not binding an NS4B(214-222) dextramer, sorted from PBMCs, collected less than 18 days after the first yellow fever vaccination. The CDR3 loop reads CASSPPFGLDKARKETQYF. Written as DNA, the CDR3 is TGTGCCAGCAGCCCTCCCTTTGGACTAGACAAAGCCCGCAAGGAGACCCAGTACTTC.